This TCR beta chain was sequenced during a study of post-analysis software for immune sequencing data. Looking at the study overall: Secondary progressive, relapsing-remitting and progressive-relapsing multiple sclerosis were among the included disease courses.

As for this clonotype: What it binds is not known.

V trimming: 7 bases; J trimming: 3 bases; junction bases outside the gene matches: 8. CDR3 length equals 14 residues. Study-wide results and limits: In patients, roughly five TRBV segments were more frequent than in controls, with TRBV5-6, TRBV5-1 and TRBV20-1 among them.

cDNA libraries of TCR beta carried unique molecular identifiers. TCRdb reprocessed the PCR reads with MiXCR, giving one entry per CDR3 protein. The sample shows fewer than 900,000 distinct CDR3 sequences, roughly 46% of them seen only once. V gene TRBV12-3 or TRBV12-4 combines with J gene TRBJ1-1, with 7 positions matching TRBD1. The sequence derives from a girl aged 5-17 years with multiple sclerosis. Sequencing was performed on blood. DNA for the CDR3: TGTGCCAGCAAATGCGACAGGGAGGACACTGAAGCTTTCTTT. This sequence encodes CASKCDREDTEAFF.